This passage covers 18 T cell receptor beta chains from one sample sequenced in a study of T-cell reconstitution after alpha-beta-depleted transplantation in children. Unique molecular identifiers tagged the TCRbeta library. A single record per CDR3 protein comes from TCRdb applying MiXCR to the PCR reads. The sample carries about 420,000 distinct CDR3 sequences, under 13% recorded once. The input for sequencing was PBMCs from the stem cell graft donor, taken from the stem cell graft. These receptor sequences come from a human donor who donated a stem cell graft to a child with acute myeloid leukemia.

The gene calls are TRBV6-5 and TRBJ2-1, with 13 positions matching TRBD2. Germline loops: CDR1 MNHEY, CDR2 SVGAGI. This CDR3 region has 17 residues. After removal of 5 bases from V and 1 base from J, the junction contained 5 bases not matched to a gene. CDR3 bases: TGTGCCAGCAGTCGGACTAGCGGGAGTATTTCCTACAATGAGCAGTTCTTC. Residues: CASSRTSGSISYNEQFF.

To note about this clonotype: An end of the junction differs from the germline gene, which may be a read error. V gene TRBV20-1 combines with J gene TRBJ2-7, with 10 bases matching TRBD2. The length of the CDR3 is 14 residues. Per germline, CDR1 DFQATT and CDR2 SNEGSKA (reference sequence). The CDR3 sequence is CCARKGTSDYEQYF. CDR3 bases: TGCTGTGCTAGAAAAGGGACTAGCGACTACGAGCAGTACTTC.

This clonotype was observed a few times. The chain employs TRBV25-1 and TRBJ1-1; 7 positions agree with TRBD1. Germline CDR1 MGHDK, CDR2 SYGVNS. J was trimmed by 6 bases and V by 2 bases; bases with no gene match: 12. There are 16 residues in the CDR3. CDR3 region: CASSETNRGRGAEAFF. CDR3 coding DNA: TGTGCCAGCAGTGAAACGAACAGGGGCCGGGGGGCTGAAGCTTTCTTT.

This clonotype was recorded at least ten times. The CDR3 nucleotides are TGTGCCACCAGCAGAGATATCGTAGGAGGCAATGAGCAGTTCTTC. Protein product: CATSRDIVGGNEQFF. This chain joins TRBV15 and TRBJ2-1; a possible D gene is TRBD2 (5 bases). The V gene's germline CDR1 is LNHNV and CDR2 YYDKDF (reference sequence). CDR3 length: 15 residues. Trimming removed 0 bases at V and 6 bases at J, with 12 bases between.

The CDR3 here is CASSLAGVHTGELFF. The CDR3 DNA follows: TGTGCCAGCAGCCTGGCTGGGGTCCACACCGGGGAGCTGTTTTTT. The rearrangement uses TRBV7-9 and TRBJ2-2; no reliable D call. The CDR3 loop spans 15 amino acids. Germline V gene lookup returns CDR1 SEHNR and CDR2 FQNEAQ (reference sequence). Trimming pared 5 bases from V and 3 bases from J, leaving 13 bases between.

This clonotype was counted at least ten times. The J gene is TRBJ2-1, the V gene TRBV29-1, with a weak D call TRBD2 (6 bases). Germline CDR1 is SQVTM and CDR2 is ANQGSEA. This CDR3 has 12 amino acids. Between the trimmed V and J ends, which lost 8 bases and 1 base, there was a span of 9 bases. The CDR3 reads CSFGLSYNEQFF. CDR3 bases: TGCAGCTTCGGACTATCCTACAATGAGCAGTTCTTC.

This chain connects TRBV12-3 or TRBV12-4 to TRBJ2-2, with unresolved D. V shed 5 bases and J shed 4 bases, with 17 bases lying between them. This CDR3 is built from 16 residues. The CDR3 loop reads CASSRKSGTGTGELFF. As DNA, the CDR3 is TGTGCCAGCAGTAGAAAAAGTGGAACGGGCACCGGGGAGCTGTTTTTT.

To note about this clonotype: Germline is not matched at one junction end, which may reflect a read error. The chain recombines TRBV7-3 with TRBJ2-3; either TRBD1 or TRBD2 may fit D (5 bases each). The CDR3 is made up of 16 amino acids. Germline values: CDR1 SGHTA, CDR2 FQGTGA. The CDR3 DNA is TGTGCCGGCAGCTTAATCGGGACGGGAAGCACAGATACGCAGTATTTT. Translating gives CAGSLIGTGSTDTQYF.

This clonotype was found many times. The junction and the germline gene differ at one end; a read error may be behind it. The CDR3: CASSLAGGPWNEQFF. CDR3 nucleotides: TGTGCTAGCAGCTTGGCGGGGGGGCCGTGGAATGAGCAGTTCTTC. The J gene is TRBJ2-1, the V gene TRBV7-7, with 9 nucleotides matching TRBD2. The CDR3 loop spans 15 amino acids. The germline gives CDR1 SSHAT, CDR2 FNYEAQ (reference sequence).

The rearrangement uses TRBV20-1 and TRBJ1-5; perhaps TRBD1 as D (5 bases). Per the germline V gene, CDR1 is DFQATT and CDR2 is SNEGSKA (reference sequence). V lost 0 bases and J lost 7, with 13 bases in between. The CDR3 totals 14 residues. CDR3: CSARDQGVGQPQHF. In DNA form, the CDR3 reads TGCAGTGCTAGAGATCAAGGGGTCGGGCAGCCCCAGCATTTT.

In its sample, this clonotype was seen a few times. The gene calls are TRBV29-1 and TRBJ2-1; D may match TRBD1 or TRBD2 (6 bases each). From germline, CDR1 is SQVTM and CDR2 ANQGSEA. This CDR3 has 14 amino acids. Trimming cost V 6 bases and J 2 bases, with 14 bases left between them. CDR3 sequence (DNA): TGCAGCGTCGGTGGAGGGGGACCCTACAATGAGCAGTTCTTC. The encoded protein is CSVGGGGPYNEQFF.

This clonotype has just a few counts. The rearrangement uses TRBV6-1 and TRBJ1-4, with no clear D. The CDR3 spans 15 residues. Deletions cut 4 bases from V and 5 bases from J, with 14 bases between. From germline, CDR1 is MNHNS and CDR2 SASEGT. CDR3 amino acids: CASSAIHGLNEKLFF. The CDR3 nucleotides are TGTGCCAGCAGTGCAATCCACGGACTAAATGAAAAACTGTTTTTT.

This clonotype occurred many times. The chain carries TRBV7-2 and TRBJ2-3, with D unclear. The ends were cut back, 5 bases at V and 5 bases at J, with 11 bases in the middle. The CDR3 has 13 residues. The germline V gene has CDR1 SGHTA and CDR2 FQGNSA. This chain's CDR3 is CASSLFLGDTQYF. The CDR3 DNA is TGTGCCAGCAGCCTCTTCCTGGGAGATACGCAGTATTTT. Filled out from reference TRBV7-2 and TRBJ2-3, the complete variable domain reads GAGVSQSPSNKVTEKGKDVELRCDPISGHTALYWYRQSLGQGLEFLIYFQGNSAPDKSGLPSDRFSAERTGGSVSTLTIQRTQQEDSAVYLCASSLFLGDTQYFGPGTRLTVL.

The CDR3 protein is CASSQGGTPAAFF. The CDR3 region has the DNA TGTGCCAGCAGCCAAGGCGGGACCCCAGCAGCTTTCTTT. The rearrangement links TRBV3-1 to TRBJ1-1; D is possibly TRBD1 (5 bases). The CDR3 totals 13 residues. V was shortened by 1 base and J by 10 bases, with 13 bases between the two germline ends. Germline CDR1 and CDR2: LGHDT and YNNKEL (reference sequence).

The chain recombines TRBV4-3 with TRBJ2-1; 7 nucleotides line up with TRBD2. The CDR3 loop spans 16 amino acids. V was pared by 0 bases and J by 4 bases, with 6 bases of the junction left unmatched. CDR1 and CDR2 (germline): LGHNA, YSLEER. The CDR3 DNA follows: TGCGCCAGCAGCCAAGAGTTAGCGGGCCGATACAATGAGCAGTTCTTC. As protein: CASSQELAGRYNEQFF.

This chain joins TRBV29-1 and TRBJ1-2; D is possibly TRBD1 (6 bases). Germline V gene data show CDR1 as SQVTM and CDR2 as ANQGSEA. The V end lost 3 bases, the J end lost 3 bases, and 17 bases lay between the germline ends. CDR3 length: 15 residues. The CDR3 nucleotides are TGCAGCGTTGAGAGTTGGTACAGGGAGGACTATGGCTACACCTTC. Amino acids: CSVESWYREDYGYTF.

This clonotype occurred many times. The gene calls are TRBV11-1 and TRBJ2-3, with D possibly TRBD2 on 5 matching bases. CDR3 length: 15 amino acids. The V gene lost 3 bases and the J gene lost 5 bases, with 15 bases spanning the gap. Germline lookup yields CDR1 SGHAT and CDR2 FQDESV (reference sequence). In DNA, the CDR3 is TGTGCCAGCAGCTTTAAGGTGGGAGTAGAAGATACGCAGTATTTT. It codes for CASSFKVGVEDTQYF. Full variable domain (missing parts from reference TRBV11-1 and TRBJ2-3): EAEVAQSPRYKITEKSQAVAFWCDPISGHATLYWYRQILGQGPELLVQFQDESVVDDSQLPKDRFSAERLKGVDSTLKIQPAELGDSAMYLCASSFKVGVEDTQYFGPGTRLTVL.

This clonotype was picked up many times. The J gene is TRBJ2-3, the V gene TRBV12-3 or TRBV12-4; D ambiguous. The CDR3 is 12 amino acids. The V end was cut by 7 bases, the J end by 2 bases, with 7 bases between. For the CDR3, the DNA is TGTGCCAGCAACATAGACACAGATACGCAGTATTTT. Translating it yields CASNIDTDTQYF.